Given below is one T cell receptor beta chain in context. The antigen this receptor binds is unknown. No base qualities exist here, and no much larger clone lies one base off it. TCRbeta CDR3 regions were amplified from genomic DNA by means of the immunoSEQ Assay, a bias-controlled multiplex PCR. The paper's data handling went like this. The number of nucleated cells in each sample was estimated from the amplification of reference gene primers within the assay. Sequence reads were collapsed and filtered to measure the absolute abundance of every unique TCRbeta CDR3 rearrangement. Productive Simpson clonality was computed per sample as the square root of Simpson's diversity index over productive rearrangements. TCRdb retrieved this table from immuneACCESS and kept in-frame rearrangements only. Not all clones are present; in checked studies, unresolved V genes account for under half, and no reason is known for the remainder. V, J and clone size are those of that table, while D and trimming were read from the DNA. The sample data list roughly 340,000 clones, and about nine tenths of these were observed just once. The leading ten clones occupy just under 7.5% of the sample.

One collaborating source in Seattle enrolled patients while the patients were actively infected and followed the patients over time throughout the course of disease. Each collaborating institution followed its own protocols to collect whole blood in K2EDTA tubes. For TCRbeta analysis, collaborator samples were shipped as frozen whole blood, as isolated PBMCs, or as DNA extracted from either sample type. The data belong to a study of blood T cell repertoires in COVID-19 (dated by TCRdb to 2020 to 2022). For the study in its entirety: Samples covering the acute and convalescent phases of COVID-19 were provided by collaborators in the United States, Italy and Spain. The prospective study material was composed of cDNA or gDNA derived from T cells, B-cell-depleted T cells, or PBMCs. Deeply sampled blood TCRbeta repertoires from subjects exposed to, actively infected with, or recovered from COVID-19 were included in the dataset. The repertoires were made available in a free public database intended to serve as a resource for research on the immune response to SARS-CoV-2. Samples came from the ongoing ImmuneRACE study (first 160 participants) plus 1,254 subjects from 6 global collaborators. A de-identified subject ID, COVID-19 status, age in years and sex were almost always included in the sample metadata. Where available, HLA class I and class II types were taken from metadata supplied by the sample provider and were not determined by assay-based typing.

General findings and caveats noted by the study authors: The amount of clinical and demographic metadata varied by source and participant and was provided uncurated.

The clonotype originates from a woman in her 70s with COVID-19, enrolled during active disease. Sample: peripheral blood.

The CDR3 sequence is CAWSVGAVFTATNEKLFF. At the DNA level, the sequence is TGTGCCTGGAGTGTAGGGGCCGTGTTCACTGCAACTAATGAAAAACTGTTTTTT. The sequence links TRBV30 to TRBJ1-4; a weak D assignment points to TRBD1 (5 bases agree). Taken from cysteine to phenylalanine, the CDR3 has 18 residues. Only CDR3 DNA remains: 54 bases, in frame from the first base. V loses 0 bases of germline sequence and J loses 0 bases, and the interval between the two ends is 17 bases. The germline V gene (reference sequence) sets CDR1 to GTSNPN and CDR2 to SVGIG.